This T cell receptor beta chain was found in a study of T cells after posttransplantation cyclophosphamide. Study-wide results and limits: Recipient CMV seropositivity and CMV reactivation strongly tracked TRB clonality. Donor CD8+ memory clones often dominated recipient blood repertoires at later times. Tissue-infiltrating T cells from skin or gut overlapped little with blood T cells.

This clone occurred many times. Its antigen is not known. Clones were sequenced by immunoSEQ multiplex PCR, and TCRdb holds only the in-frame ones, with some missing. The specimen has fewer than 40,000 clones, none found just once. Germline V gene data show CDR1 as SGHRS and CDR2 as YFSETQ. V was trimmed by 6 bases and J by 4 bases, leaving 17 bases between them. CDR3 length: 14 amino acids. The clonotype originates from a woman between 50 and 59 years old in good health and a related stem cell transplant donor. The chain employs TRBV5-1 and TRBJ2-7; maybe TRBD2 (6 bases). Sequenced sample: PBMCs. CDR3 DNA: TGCGCCAGCACTCCCGGGACTTCTCCGTACGAGCAGTACTTC. Its protein product is CASTPGTSPYEQYF.